This is a list of T cell receptor beta chains from one sample in a study of a mutant IDH1 vaccine in newly diagnosed glioma. No cognate antigen is known for these TCRs. Repertoires were generated with immunoSEQ multiplex PCR, while TCRdb's copy carries only in-frame clones and drops some. The table has approximately 50,000 clones, about 80% seen once. This material consisted of PBMCs, taken from a glioma patient whose treatment included an IDH1 peptide vaccine. The receptors here all came from a woman between 40 and 50 years old with glioma. Some clones in this sample may be carry-over from other donors' samples. Each CDR3 is given without its conserved first and last residue. Clone sizes are given selectively: once, few, many, or a class where the clone is expanded.

>TRBJ2-5|.|TRBV5-1
ASSNHTGRGETQY
>TRBJ2-3|.|TRBV1
TTLRLAGADTQY
>TRBJ1-3|.|TRBV19
ASSIPGSVANTIY
>TRBJ2-7|.|TRBV7-6
ASSLYPDSYEQY
>TRBJ2-7|.|TRBV11-3
ASGPGDISYEQY
>TRBJ1-1|.|TRBV18
ASSPQKQGTTEAF
>TRBJ2-7|.|TRBV2
ASKMASSYEQY
>TRBJ2-5|.|TRBV19
ASSIVLGETQY
>TRBJ1-3|.|TRBV9
ASSVGGGSGNTIY
>TRBJ1-1|.|TRBV27
ASSQPRATEAF
>TRBJ2-1|.|TRBV9
ASGWDNEQF
>TRBJ1-2|.|TRBV9
ASSRSNRVDYGYT
>TRBJ1-1|.|TRBV5-5
ASSLVRNTEAF
>TRBJ1-2|few|TRBV2
ASLGRADYGYT
>TRBJ2-1|.|TRBV14
ASSQLGSSSYNEQF
>TRBJ2-3|.|TRBV4-1
ASSQDRRDTQY
>TRBJ1-1|.|TRBV6-6
ASRTSTELNTEAF
>TRBJ2-3|.|TRBV7-6
ASSLAVGGGDTQY
>TRBJ1-5|.|TRBV19
ASSMGRGGNQPQH
>TRBJ2-1|.|TRBV10-3
AIRDRADEQF
>TRBJ2-2|.|TRBV5-1
ASSPVGTGELF
>TRBJ1-4|.|TRBV7-9
ASSLSGTRDEKLF
>TRBJ2-1|.|TRBV2
ATKRLAGEYNEQF
>TRBJ2-4|.|TRBV6-6
ASSYSGKGKNIQY
>TRBJ1-2|.|TRBV30
ASREGRRDGYT
>TRBJ1-5|few|TRBV15
ATSRLPGEQPQH
>TRBJ2-3|.|TRBV2
ASTLRDRVKADTQY
>TRBJ1-1|.|TRBV23-1
ASSGDSRNTEAF